The clone carrying this T cell receptor beta chain has a single count. These data originate in a study of a mutant IDH1 vaccine in newly diagnosed glioma. Background on the study: It was radiotherapy, temozolomide, or both that patients received previously, with most receiving both.

This CDR3 region has 15 residues. The germline V and J ends were trimmed by 0 bases and 4 bases, with 12 bases remaining between them. Germline V gene sequence: CDR1 SGHVS, CDR2 FQNEAQ. Some clones are missing from TCRdb's copy, which holds only in-frame ones; the method was immunoSEQ multiplex PCR. The sample contains approximately 92,000 clones, roughly four fifths of which appear only once. Time point given: baseline, week 1 (first vaccination visit). Treatment reported: pre-vaccination baseline after standard-of-care therapy. The specimen was PBMCs, collected from a glioma patient treated with radiotherapy, temozolomide or both. The receptor comes from a woman aged 45-59 years with glioma. V gene TRBV7-8 combines with J gene TRBJ2-5; D may correspond to TRBD1 or TRBD2 (5 bases each). CDR3 residues: CASSLAEGTRETQYF. The CDR3 coding sequence is TGTGCCAGCAGCTTAGCGGAAGGGACCAGAGAGACCCAGTACTTC.